A selection of T cell receptor beta chains follows, all from one sample in a study of cytomegalovirus exposure and HLA in healthy donors. Method: immunoSEQ multiplex PCR; TCRdb's copy keeps in-frame clones and lacks some. Here the sample spans more than 80,000 clones, roughly 77% being singletons. The sample consisted of PBMCs. These receptors were obtained from a man aged 35 to 55 in good health and CMV-seronegative. CDR3s include the opening cysteine and the closing phenylalanine or tryptophan. The D gene is left open where the match is weak. The listing skips clone size in some rows; elsewhere it reads once, few, many or a size class.

v_gene: TRBV7-2; j_gene: TRBJ2-7; abundance: once; d_gene: TRBD1; CDR3nt: TGTGCCAGCAGCCCCCGGACAGGGCAGTACGAGCAGTACTTC; CDR3aa: CASSPRTGQYEQYF
v_gene: TRBV7-2; j_gene: TRBJ2-7; abundance: few; d_gene: TRBD1; CDR3nt: TGTGCCAGCAGCCCCAGGGGGCAAGGGGCCTACGAGCAGTACTTC; CDR3aa: CASSPRGQGAYEQYF
v_gene: TRBV7-9; j_gene: TRBJ2-7; abundance: .; d_gene: TRBD2; CDR3nt: TGTGCCAGCAGCCCCGAGCGGGGCAGGGTTTACGAGCAGTACTTC; CDR3aa: CASSPERGRVYEQYF
v_gene: TRBV5-1; j_gene: TRBJ2-3; abundance: .; d_gene: TRBD2; CDR3nt: TGCGCCAGCAGAACTAGCGGGGGTACAGATACGCAGTATTTT; CDR3aa: CASRTSGGTDTQYF
v_gene: TRBV4-1; j_gene: TRBJ2-3; abundance: .; d_gene: .; CDR3nt: TGCGCCAGCAGCCAAGTTAATTCCTACACAGATACGCAGTATTTT; CDR3aa: CASSQVNSYTDTQYF
v_gene: TRBV11-3; j_gene: TRBJ2-5; abundance: .; d_gene: TRBD2; CDR3nt: TGTGCCAGCAGCACCGGGGGGGAGACCCAGTACTTC; CDR3aa: CASSTGGETQYF
v_gene: TRBV2; j_gene: TRBJ2-7; abundance: once; d_gene: .; CDR3nt: TGTGCCAGCAGTGGAACACCCCGGGGCTACGAGCAGTACTTC; CDR3aa: CASSGTPRGYEQYF
v_gene: TRBV18; j_gene: TRBJ1-1; abundance: .; d_gene: .; CDR3nt: TGTGCCAGCTCACCTACACTGAACACTGAAGCTTTCTTT; CDR3aa: CASSPTLNTEAFF
v_gene: TRBV5-1; j_gene: TRBJ1-5; abundance: .; d_gene: .; CDR3nt: TGCGCCAGCAGCTTGGCAGGGGAAGGTCAGCCCCAGCATTTT; CDR3aa: CASSLAGEGQPQHF
v_gene: TRBV7-9; j_gene: TRBJ1-5; abundance: .; d_gene: .; CDR3nt: TGTGCCAGCAGCTTAGCCAGGGTAGATCAGCCCCAGCATTTT; CDR3aa: CASSLARVDQPQHF
v_gene: TRBV25-1; j_gene: TRBJ2-3; abundance: once; d_gene: TRBD1; CDR3nt: TGTGCCAGCAGTGAATCGGAACAGGGGGGTTCAGATACGCAGTATTTT; CDR3aa: CASSESEQGGSDTQYF
v_gene: TRBV19; j_gene: TRBJ1-6; abundance: .; d_gene: .; CDR3nt: TGTGCCAGTAGTTCCCCTTATCGGGGGGGGATGTATTCACCCCTCCACTTT; CDR3aa: CASSSPYRGGMYSPLHF
v_gene: TRBV5-6; j_gene: TRBJ1-4; abundance: .; d_gene: .; CDR3nt: TGTGCCAGCAGCCCAGGGCCCGGAGAAAAACTGTTTTTT; CDR3aa: CASSPGPGEKLFF
v_gene: TRBV2; j_gene: TRBJ1-2; abundance: .; d_gene: .; CDR3nt: TGTGCCAGCGGCGGCAGTCCTAACTATGGCTACACCTTC; CDR3aa: CASGGSPNYGYTF
v_gene: TRBV13; j_gene: TRBJ1-1; abundance: .; d_gene: .; CDR3nt: TGTGCCAGCAGCTCCGGGGGGCTGGGCACTGAAGCTTTCTTT; CDR3aa: CASSSGGLGTEAFF
v_gene: TRBV19; j_gene: TRBJ1-2; abundance: .; d_gene: TRBD1; CDR3nt: TGTGCCAGTAGTGGGGACAGCTATGGCTACACCTTC; CDR3aa: CASSGDSYGYTF
v_gene: TRBV10-3; j_gene: TRBJ1-2; abundance: few; d_gene: .; CDR3nt: TGTGCCATCAACGTTCTCGAGGGTTTAGGGTATGGCTACACCTTC; CDR3aa: CAINVLEGLGYGYTF
v_gene: TRBV2; j_gene: TRBJ2-2; abundance: .; d_gene: TRBD2; CDR3nt: TGTGCCAGCAGTGAATCTCGGGGGGCCGGGGAGCTGTTTTTT; CDR3aa: CASSESRGAGELFF
v_gene: TRBV7-9; j_gene: TRBJ1-4; abundance: .; d_gene: .; CDR3nt: TGTTCCAGCAGCTTAGATCGGGGGACTAATGAAAAACTGTTTTTT; CDR3aa: CSSSLDRGTNEKLFF
v_gene: TRBV21-1; j_gene: TRBJ1-5; abundance: .; d_gene: .; CDR3nt: TGTGCCAGCAGCCCGAGCGAGTTCCAGCCCCAGCATTTT; CDR3aa: CASSPSEFQPQHF
v_gene: TRBV4-2; j_gene: TRBJ2-1; abundance: .; d_gene: TRBD2; CDR3nt: TGTGCCAGCAGCCCCACGGGACTAGAAGCCAATGAGCAGTTCTTC; CDR3aa: CASSPTGLEANEQFF
v_gene: TRBV19; j_gene: TRBJ1-5; abundance: .; d_gene: .; CDR3nt: TGTGCCAGTAGTTACAACAGGGGCAATCAGCCCCAGCATTTT; CDR3aa: CASSYNRGNQPQHF
v_gene: TRBV5-4; j_gene: TRBJ2-5; abundance: .; d_gene: TRBD1; CDR3nt: TGTGCCAGCAGACTGGACAGGTTCCAAGAGACCCAGTACTTC; CDR3aa: CASRLDRFQETQYF
v_gene: TRBV4-1; j_gene: TRBJ2-1; abundance: once; d_gene: TRBD2; CDR3nt: TGCGCCAGCAGGAGTCAGCGGGGGGGCGGGGCTTACAATGAGCAGTTCTTC; CDR3aa: CASRSQRGGGAYNEQFF
v_gene: TRBV28; j_gene: TRBJ1-5; abundance: .; d_gene: .; CDR3nt: TGTGCCAGCAGGGCCTTTGCCCATCAGCCCCAGCATTTT; CDR3aa: CASRAFAHQPQHF
v_gene: TRBV29-1; j_gene: TRBJ1-3; abundance: few; d_gene: .; CDR3nt: TGCAGCGTTGAAGATCCAGGCAGGATGGACTCTGGAAACACCATATATTTT; CDR3aa: CSVEDPGRMDSGNTIYF
v_gene: TRBV19; j_gene: TRBJ1-3; abundance: .; d_gene: TRBD1; CDR3nt: TGTGCCAGTAGTACCCTCCGGACAGGGGCACTCAGAAACACCATATATTTT; CDR3aa: CASSTLRTGALRNTIYF
v_gene: TRBV28; j_gene: TRBJ1-4; abundance: .; d_gene: TRBD1; CDR3nt: TGTGCCAGCAATAACCTACAGGGGGCATCTGAAAAACTGTTTTTT; CDR3aa: CASNNLQGASEKLFF
v_gene: TRBV2; j_gene: TRBJ2-7; abundance: .; d_gene: .; CDR3nt: TGTGCCACGCCGGGGGTGATTGGGCACGAGCAGTACTTC; CDR3aa: CATPGVIGHEQYF
v_gene: TRBV7-9; j_gene: TRBJ1-3; abundance: .; d_gene: .; CDR3nt: TGTGCCAGCAGCCCAGGAGGGTCTCGAGGCAACACCATATATTTT; CDR3aa: CASSPGGSRGNTIYF
v_gene: TRBV10-3; j_gene: TRBJ2-5; abundance: few; d_gene: TRBD2; CDR3nt: TGTGCCATCAGTGGCTCCTGGACTAGCGGCGCACAAGAGACCCAGTACTTC; CDR3aa: CAISGSWTSGAQETQYF
v_gene: TRBV2; j_gene: TRBJ1-1; abundance: .; d_gene: .; CDR3nt: TGTGCCAGCAGGGTGGCCCTCTCTTCAATGAACACTGAAGCTTTCTTT; CDR3aa: CASRVALSSMNTEAFF
v_gene: TRBV9; j_gene: TRBJ1-4; abundance: .; d_gene: TRBD1; CDR3nt: TGTGCCAGCAGCTCCAGACAGGGGAACATAGATGAAAAACTGTTTTTT; CDR3aa: CASSSRQGNIDEKLFF
v_gene: TRBV12-5; j_gene: TRBJ2-2; abundance: .; d_gene: TRBD1; CDR3nt: TGTGCTAGTGGTTTTAGGCTTCGACAGGGTGGGACCGGGGAGCTGTTTTTT; CDR3aa: CASGFRLRQGGTGELFF
v_gene: TRBV5-1; j_gene: TRBJ2-5; abundance: .; d_gene: .; CDR3nt: TGCGCCAGCAGCTTGGTGCTAGGGGGGACCCAGTACTTC; CDR3aa: CASSLVLGGTQYF
v_gene: TRBV5-1; j_gene: TRBJ2-2; abundance: .; d_gene: .; CDR3nt: TGCGCCAGCAGTTCGGACAGTGTCAACACCGGGGAGCTGTTTTTT; CDR3aa: CASSSDSVNTGELFF
v_gene: TRBV5-6; j_gene: TRBJ1-1; abundance: .; d_gene: TRBD1; CDR3nt: TGTGCCAGCAGGGGGACAGGCAACTTATACACTGAAGCTTTCTTT; CDR3aa: CASRGTGNLYTEAFF
v_gene: TRBV2; j_gene: TRBJ1-4; abundance: once; d_gene: TRBD1; CDR3nt: TGTGCCAGCAGTGCGGGACAGGGTATGGGCAAAGAAAAACTGTTTTTT; CDR3aa: CASSAGQGMGKEKLFF
v_gene: TRBV7-2; j_gene: TRBJ2-3; abundance: .; d_gene: TRBD1; CDR3nt: TGTGCCAGCAGCTTTTACGGACCTATGGGGGACAGGGATACGCAGTATTTT; CDR3aa: CASSFYGPMGDRDTQYF
v_gene: TRBV5-4; j_gene: TRBJ2-1; abundance: .; d_gene: TRBD2; CDR3nt: TGTGCCAGCAGCTATGGCATCCCCGGGACTAGCGGACTTGAGCAGTTCTTC; CDR3aa: CASSYGIPGTSGLEQFF
v_gene: TRBV6-1; j_gene: TRBJ2-5; abundance: once; d_gene: .; CDR3nt: TGTGCCAGCGTGGAGGAGGAGTTGCAAGAGACCCAGTACTTC; CDR3aa: CASVEEELQETQYF
v_gene: TRBV10-2; j_gene: TRBJ2-7; abundance: .; d_gene: TRBD1; CDR3nt: TGCGCCAGCAGCGAACGGGACAGGGTTAAAGAGCAGTACTTC; CDR3aa: CASSERDRVKEQYF
v_gene: TRBV28; j_gene: TRBJ2-2; abundance: .; d_gene: .; CDR3nt: TGTGCCAGCAGTTTAGACGTTAGGGGACTGTTTTTT; CDR3aa: CASSLDVRGLFF
v_gene: TRBV18; j_gene: TRBJ2-2; abundance: .; d_gene: .; CDR3nt: TGTGCCAGCTCACCACGGGCAGGCGGGGAGCTGTTTTTT; CDR3aa: CASSPRAGGELFF
v_gene: TRBV6-5; j_gene: TRBJ1-6; abundance: .; d_gene: .; CDR3nt: TGTGCCAGCAGCCGCCTGGCGGGGGATCCTCTCCACTTT; CDR3aa: CASSRLAGDPLHF
v_gene: TRBV7-2; j_gene: TRBJ1-2; abundance: .; d_gene: TRBD1; CDR3nt: TGTGCCAGCAGCCGCCTCCGGGACAGGGGGGATAGCTACACCTTC; CDR3aa: CASSRLRDRGDSYTF
v_gene: TRBV7-3; j_gene: TRBJ1-5; abundance: .; d_gene: .; CDR3nt: TGTGCCAGCAGCTTAAACGCGAATCAGCCCCAGCATTTT; CDR3aa: CASSLNANQPQHF
v_gene: TRBV5-5; j_gene: TRBJ2-5; abundance: once; d_gene: TRBD2; CDR3nt: TGTGCCAGCAGCCTCCGGGGGGGCCGGCAAGAGACCCAGTACTTC; CDR3aa: CASSLRGGRQETQYF
v_gene: TRBV2; j_gene: TRBJ2-1; abundance: .; d_gene: TRBD1; CDR3nt: TGTGCCAGCGCTAGACAGGGCCCGGCAAGTGAGCAGTTCTTC; CDR3aa: CASARQGPASEQFF
v_gene: TRBV6-1; j_gene: TRBJ1-1; abundance: .; d_gene: .; CDR3nt: TGTGCCAGCAGTGAAACAGGCCGCGCAGGGAACACTGAAGCTTTCTTT; CDR3aa: CASSETGRAGNTEAFF
v_gene: TRBV7-2; j_gene: TRBJ2-7; abundance: .; d_gene: TRBD1; CDR3nt: TGTGCCAGCAGCCCTAGAACGACAGGGAGCCACGAGCAGTACTTC; CDR3aa: CASSPRTTGSHEQYF
v_gene: TRBV18; j_gene: TRBJ1-6; abundance: .; d_gene: .; CDR3nt: TGTGCCAGCTCACCGGAGCCGGGGGATTATTCACCCCTCCACTTT; CDR3aa: CASSPEPGDYSPLHF
v_gene: TRBV19; j_gene: TRBJ1-4; abundance: few; d_gene: .; CDR3nt: TGTGCCAGCTCCGGTCGAGCTCGTAATGAAAAACTGTTTTTT; CDR3aa: CASSGRARNEKLFF